This T cell receptor (beta chain) is drawn from a study of CD8+ T cells in alopecia areata. General study results and limits: The study found tofacitinib significantly decreased scalp clonality and expanded CD8+ clones among the top 100.

Treatment: oral pan-JAK inhibitor, 5-10 mg twice daily. Lesional scalp punch biopsies and peripheral blood came from alopecia areata patients. V lost 1 base to trimming and J lost 5 bases, with 11 bases between them. The CDR3 contains 14 residues. Germline-derived CDR1 and CDR2 are LGHNA and YNFKEQ. Reverse transcription of extracted RNA yielded cDNA, which provided the sequencing template. The repertoire was sequenced with immunoSEQ multiplex PCR; TCRdb's copy has only in-frame clones and lacks some. In the table there are about 160,000 clones, about three fifths of which are singletons. Turning to this clone: Its antigen remains unknown.

The chain employs TRBV4-2 and TRBJ1-2; tentative D call: TRBD1 (5 bases). The origin of this receptor is a human donor with alopecia areata. Source: CD4+ T cells sorted from blood, taken at week 4, from a patient treated with tofacitinib. CDR3 sequence reads: CASSQGSRAYGYTF. In nucleotides, the CDR3 is TGTGCCAGCAGCCAAGGATCCAGGGCTTATGGCTACACCTTC.